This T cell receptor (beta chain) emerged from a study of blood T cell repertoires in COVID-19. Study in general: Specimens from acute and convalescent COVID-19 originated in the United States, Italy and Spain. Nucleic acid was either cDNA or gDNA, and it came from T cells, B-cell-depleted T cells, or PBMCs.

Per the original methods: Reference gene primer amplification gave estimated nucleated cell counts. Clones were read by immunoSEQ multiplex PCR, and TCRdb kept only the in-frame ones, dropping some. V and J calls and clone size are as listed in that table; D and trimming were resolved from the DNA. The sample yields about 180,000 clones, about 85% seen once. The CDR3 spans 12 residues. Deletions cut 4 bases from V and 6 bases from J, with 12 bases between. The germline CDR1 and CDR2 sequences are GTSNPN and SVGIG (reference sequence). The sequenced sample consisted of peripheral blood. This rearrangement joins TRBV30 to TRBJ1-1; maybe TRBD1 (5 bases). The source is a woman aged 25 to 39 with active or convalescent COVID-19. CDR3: CAWTRDGPEAFF. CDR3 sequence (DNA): TGTGCCTGGACCAGGGATGGACCTGAAGCTTTCTTT.